This T cell receptor beta chain was sequenced for a study of PD-1 and CTLA-4 blockade in melanoma. Sequenced by immunoSEQ multiplex PCR; TCRdb stores in-frame clones only, minus some. The table has approximately 15,000 clones, 70% to 80% seen once. Trimming took 1 base from V and 2 from J, leaving 14 bases between them. The CDR3 contains 16 residues. From germline, CDR1 is SEHNR and CDR2 FQNEAQ (reference sequence). The TCR comes from a human donor with melanoma. The chain uses TRBV7-9 and TRBJ1-1; D is undetermined. Here the sequenced sample was CD8+ T cells from peripheral blood, taken from a patient given anti-PD-1 treatment. CDR3 loop: CASSLGLRHINTEAFF. CDR3 bases: TGTGCCAGCAGCTTAGGGTTACGACACATCAACACTGAAGCTTTCTTT.